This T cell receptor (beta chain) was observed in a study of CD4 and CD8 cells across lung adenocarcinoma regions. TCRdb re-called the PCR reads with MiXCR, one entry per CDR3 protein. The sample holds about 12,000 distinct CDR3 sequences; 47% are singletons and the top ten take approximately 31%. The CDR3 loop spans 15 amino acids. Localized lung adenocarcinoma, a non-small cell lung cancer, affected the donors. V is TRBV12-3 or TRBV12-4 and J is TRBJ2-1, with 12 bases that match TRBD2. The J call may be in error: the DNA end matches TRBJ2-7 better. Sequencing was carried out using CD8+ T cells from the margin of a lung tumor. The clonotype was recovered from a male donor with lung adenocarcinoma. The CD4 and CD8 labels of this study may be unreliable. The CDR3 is CASSSTSGRTYEQYF. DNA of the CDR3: TGTGCCAGCAGTTCCACTAGCGGGAGGACCTACGAGCAGTACTTC.